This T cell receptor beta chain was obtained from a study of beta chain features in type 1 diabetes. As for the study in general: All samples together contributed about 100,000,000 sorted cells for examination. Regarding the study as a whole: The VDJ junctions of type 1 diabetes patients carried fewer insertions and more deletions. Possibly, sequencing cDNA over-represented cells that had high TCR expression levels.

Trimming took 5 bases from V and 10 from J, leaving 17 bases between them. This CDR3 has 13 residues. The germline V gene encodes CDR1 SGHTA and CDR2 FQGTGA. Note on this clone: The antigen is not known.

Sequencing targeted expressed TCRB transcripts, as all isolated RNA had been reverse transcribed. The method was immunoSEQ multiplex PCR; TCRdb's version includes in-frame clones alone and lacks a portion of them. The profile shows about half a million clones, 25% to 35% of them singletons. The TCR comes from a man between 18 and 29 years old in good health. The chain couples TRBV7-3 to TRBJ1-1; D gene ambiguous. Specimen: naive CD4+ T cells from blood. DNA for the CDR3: TGTGCCAGCAGCCGAGACACCCTGAGTGGAGCTTTCTTT. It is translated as CASSRDTLSGAFF.